The sequence of this TCR beta chain was determined in a study of cytomegalovirus exposure and HLA in healthy donors (dated by TCRdb to about 2017). Regarding the research as a whole: An earlier analysis of some 550 of the donors reported approximately 290 Gb of sequence data and some 120 million unique TCR beta sequences from 150 million to 200 million T cells. The T cell repertoires of 666 subjects were profiled by immunosequencing and related to cytomegalovirus serostatus. An earlier analysis of 587 of the donors used high-throughput TCR beta sequencing to judge whether each TCR beta V gene segment behaved as functional or pseudogenic. Genome-wide SNP genotypes for about 65% of the 666 donors were used in a later genetic analysis, which treated that subset as a discovery cohort. A few DR-DQ haplotypes were treated as single units for association and clustering because of strong linkage in the cohort. HLA typing included class I and class II loci at four-digit resolution. To predict cytomegalovirus infection status, the study combined high-throughput TCR immunosequencing, statistical association of individual TCRs with disease status, and machine learning. Typing coverage differed by locus: A, B, C, DRB1 and DQB1 were typed in roughly 629-630 donors, DQA1 in about 510, DPA1 in 600 to 610, and DPB1 in about 450. Donor age, sex, ethnicity and CMV serostatus were collected together with the repertoire data. Every repertoire in the discovery cohort had been generated on one and the same sequencing platform. Besides the first cohort of 666 subjects, a separate validation cohort made up of roughly 130 different subjects was used. An early release covering about 600 HLA-typed donors comprised about 320 gigabases of sequencing data and around 85 million unique TCR sequences. The aim of the study was to test whether cataloging public T cell receptors could identify signatures of past pathogen exposure. Across about 370 genotyped donors of the cohort, an average of approximately 220,000 unique TCR beta nucleotide sequences per donor were sequenced, and approximately 17% of those sequences were non-productive. Among the approximately 430 genotyped donors, approximately 82% belonged to the genetic ancestry cluster associated with self-reported Caucasian donors. To study patterns of TCR occurrence, a later analysis re-analyzed previously published TCR beta repertoires from several hundred donors and added high-resolution HLA genotyping. Rather than using new phenotypic data, the later analysis identified candidate immune exposures from TCR beta sequences and from how often those sequences occurred across donors.

As for this clone: The clone's antigen remains unknown. Qualities for individual bases were not recorded, and no much larger clone is one base off.

The study at large found these results: Because HLA typing was unavailable for some donors at each locus, only the typed subset was used in association tests. For the cohort, immune exposure information was limited to CMV serostatus. In both the original and validation cohorts, the classifier was reported to diagnose cytomegalovirus status with high specificity and sensitivity. An association between a missense DCLRE1C variant and V-gene and J-gene trimming of TCR beta chains was found in a later genetic analysis and replicated in an independent cohort. Because counts were too low, roughly 17 rarely observed V segments, including chromosome 9 orphons, were left out of the earlier analysis of a few hundred of the donors. A group of highly shared sequence variants was considered likely to be a technical artifact of the sequencing pipeline. Several of the top co-occurrence clusters appeared to be linked to parvovirus B19, influenza, CMV and Epstein-Barr virus, according to a later analysis. Some IMGT-functional V segments, including TRBV6-2 and TRBV6-3, could not be told apart with the 87-base-pair reads, so those segments were excluded. According to a later analysis, most CMV-associated TCR beta chains appeared to be HLA-restricted, and the HLA associations seemed to be driven largely by CMV exposure. According to a later analysis, TCR association rates differed among HLA loci, with DRB1 alleles showing the most associated TCRs and HLA-C alleles showing the fewest. In a later genetic analysis, fewer N-insertions in productive TCRs were reported among donors in an Asian-associated ancestry cluster than the 666-donor mean. An earlier analysis of some 560 of the donors showed that most TCR beta V segments appeared in productive rearrangements either about 87% or about 30% of the time, which broadly matched IMGT annotations. A further reported finding was that TCR beta sequences accurately predicted the HLA-A and HLA-B alleles for most subjects in the first cohort. The presence/absence analyses assumed that sequencing depth was roughly uniform across donors, and that assumption may not be true. When HLA alleles, especially DR and DQ, strongly co-occurred, attributing TCR associations to individual alleles was difficult. In this cohort, only TCR beta chains were sequenced, and detectable features were limited by the absence of alpha or paired-chain data. A later analysis found that HLA-associated TCR beta chains were more clonally expanded and had lower generation probabilities than equally common non-associated chains. The study gave a list of 150 to 200 TCR beta chains associated with cytomegalovirus. Most TCR sequences were observed very rarely across donors, whereas some public TCRs were present in many individuals. In a later analysis, 15,000 to 20,000 TCR beta sequences were associated with specific HLA alleles at a false discovery rate of 0.05. A few of the identified cytomegalovirus-associated TCR beta chains were confirmed in vitro to be specific for cytomegalovirus antigens. According to the authors, the approach could potentially be generalized to other disease states and immunological phenotypes. Linkage disequilibrium might explain the correlated functional status among segregating V segments, but an unknown experimental factor could not be ruled out.

The library was made by the immunoSEQ multiplex PCR assay. A mixture of 60 forward primers for TCR Vbeta segments and 13 reverse primers for TCR Jbeta segments was used in the multiplex PCR. Amplification of the CDR3 region of rearranged TCR beta genes was performed with a multiplex PCR assay on genomic DNA. The Illumina HiSeq System was used to sequence the amplified TCR beta libraries as 87-base-pair reads. The authors' pipeline ran thus. Across the 600 to 700 repertoires, a later analysis counted 80 million or so unique TCR beta chains, some 11 million of which were shared by at least two donors. To remove PCR and sequencing errors, raw reads were error-corrected and collapsed into unique sequences using a nearest-neighbor algorithm that merged closely related sequences. CDR3 sequences were aligned to IMGT reference sequences to assign V, D and J gene segments. For a sequence to be retained, a match of at least six nucleotides to both a V gene segment and a J gene segment was required. Rearrangements were classified as productive when the CDR3 lacked stop codons and remained in frame with V and J, and all other rearrangements were classified as non-productive. CDR3 was defined according to IMGT convention as the region running from the second conserved V-encoded cysteine to the conserved J-encoded phenylalanine. The earlier analysis of 500 to 650 of the donors excluded any sequence lacking an unambiguous match to a single V gene segment. In an earlier analysis of several hundred of the donors, V segments were called functional above 56.7% productive rearrangements and were called segregating when the between-donor standard deviation exceeded 5%. A statistical classification framework was built for diagnosing cytomegalovirus status from the catalog of TCR beta chain sequences. V and J gene assignment, in a later analysis, came from comparing TCR nucleotide sequences with IMGT/GENE-DB human TR gene sequences. The TCRdist pipeline was used in a later analysis to assign CDR3 sequences and most-parsimonious VDJ recombination scenarios. In a later analysis, every TCR beta chain was defined by the combination of its CDR3 amino acid sequence and its V-gene family, and reads without a unique V-gene family were dropped. To address suspected cross-contamination and a sequencing artifact, a later analysis removed 450 to 700 highly shared, low-generation-probability nucleotide sequences. For each public chain, a later analysis derived a clonal expansion index from normalized ranks of inferred template counts within each repertoire. A later analysis computed generation probabilities with a VDJ recombination model fitted to out-of-frame rearrangements, and checked the results against IGoR. In a later analysis, hypergeometric tests were used to score TCR-TCR, TCR-HLA and TCR-CMV co-occurrence, with a repertoire-size bias correction applied to TCR pairs. A later analysis estimated false discovery rates by permuting HLA or CMV assignments 20 times. A later analysis grouped co-occurring TCRs with DBSCAN, adding TCRdist sequence similarity when clustering within HLA-allele-positive subsets. Repertoires with fewer than 30,000 or more than 120,000 public chains, plus five repertoires with anomalous nucleotide sharing, were excluded from co-occurrence clustering. What TCRdb holds here is the immuneACCESS table cut down to in-frame rearrangements. Part of the clones is not present; checked against another copy, under half of the missing clones reflect an unresolved V gene, and the others are unexplained. Clone size and V and J calls were adopted from that table, with D and trimming inferred from the DNA. The sample includes some 150,000 clones, with approximately 87% observed a single time. The ten largest account for about 5% of the sample.

In total, approximately 690 healthy bone marrow donors made up the cohort. All cohort members were sampled while nominally healthy, although unrecorded immune exposures were likely present. The donor tested CMV seronegative, placing the donor among the 350 or so seronegative members of the cohort. A peripheral blood sample was collected from each donor, and TCR beta sequencing was performed on peripheral blood mononuclear cells. Genomic DNA was extracted from the blood cell samples with the Qiagen DNeasy Blood Extraction Kit. Taken from the germline V gene, the CDR1 and CDR2 loops are SGHRS and YFSETQ. The germline V and J ends show losses of 4 bases and 0 bases respectively, and no gene match explains 10 bases of the junction. The CDR3 starts with the cysteine, ends with the phenylalanine, and has 16 residues. Just CDR3 DNA is preserved here, 48 bases in frame from base 1.

The receptor was isolated from a woman aged 25 to 45 in good health and CMV-seronegative. Recombination joined TRBV5-1 with TRBJ2-7; 7 bases in between match TRBD2. Sequenced material: PBMCs. DNA sequence: TGCGCCAGCAGCCTCTGGATACGGGAGGACTCCTACGAGCAGTACTTC. This yields the protein CASSLWIREDSYEQYF.